The 31 T cell receptor beta chains given below trace back to one sample, sequenced in a study of T-cell memory formation after mild COVID-19. One entry per CDR3 protein results from TCRdb running MiXCR on the 5' RACE reads. Among approximately 190,000 distinct CDR3 sequences listed, around 19% were seen once. What was sequenced was PBMCs or a T cell subset sorted from them (not recorded which). The origin of the receptors is an adult woman who had mild COVID-19 (a few samples of this study predate the infection). Cell type and time point are not known.

This clonotype was observed a handful of times. The chain uses TRBV7-3 and TRBJ2-1; D remains ambiguous. Trimming pared 1 base from V and 0 bases from J, leaving 7 bases between. The CDR3 covers 15 residues. Per germline, CDR1 SGHTA and CDR2 FQGTGA. The CDR3 protein is CASSLRLDSYNEQFF. The CDR3 nucleotides are TGTGCCAGCAGCTTAAGGCTAGACTCCTACAATGAGCAGTTCTTC.

V gene TRBV7-2 combines with J gene TRBJ2-5; D may be TRBD1 (7 bases). CDR3 size: 15 residues. The germline V gene has CDR1 SGHTA and CDR2 FQGNSA. With 4 bases removed from V and 2 bases from J, the gap between germline ends came to 14 bases. The CDR3 DNA sequence: TGTGCCAGCAGCTATAGGCGGGACAGTCAAGAGACCCAGTACTTC. Amino acids: CASSYRRDSQETQYF.

This clonotype was seen more than once but under ten times. The chain links TRBV20-1 to TRBJ1-2; no clear D gene. The CDR3 is 16 residues long. Germline V lookup: CDR1 DFQATT, CDR2 SNEGSKA (reference sequence). Trimming removed 0 bases from V and 2 bases from J, with 16 bases in between. CDR3 nucleotide sequence: TGCAGTGCTAGAGATGTCACCAGGAGAGAAAACTATGGCTACACCTTC. Translating gives CSARDVTRRENYGYTF.

This clonotype was recorded a few times. This chain joins TRBV7-3 and TRBJ2-3, with TRBD2 matching 9 bases. The CDR3 runs 15 residues. Trimming cost V 5 bases and J 5 bases; bases outside gene matches: 8. The V gene's germline CDR1 is SGHTA and CDR2 FQGTGA. The DNA for the CDR3 is TGTGCCAGCAGCCCGCAGCTAGCGGGGATAGATACGCAGTATTTT. This sequence encodes CASSPQLAGIDTQYF.

This clonotype was detected a few times. V and J are TRBV20-1 and TRBJ2-7; 7 bases are a match to TRBD1. With V trimmed by 4 bases and J by 3 bases, 6 bases remained unmatched. CDR3 length: 13 amino acids. Germline lookup yields CDR1 DFQATT and CDR2 SNEGSKA (reference sequence). CDR3 in DNA: TGCAGTGCTAACGGGGACAGAAGCTACGAGCAGTACTTC. Protein: CSANGDRSYEQYF.

The rearrangement uses TRBV27 and TRBJ2-5; 8 bases match TRBD2. The CDR3 runs to 15 residues. Losses at the gene ends were 7 bases for V and 5 bases for J; bases not matched to a gene: 12. Germline CDR1 and CDR2: MNHEY and SMNVEV (reference sequence). The CDR3 reads CASTSSGGPLETQYF. The CDR3 nucleotides are TGTGCCAGCACATCCTCGGGGGGGCCTTTGGAGACCCAGTACTTC.

The J gene is TRBJ2-7, the V gene TRBV6-1, with D perhaps matching TRBD1 (6 bases). There are 14 residues in the CDR3. Germline values: CDR1 MNHNS, CDR2 SASEGT. V was cut by 10 bases and J by 3 bases, with 19 bases left in between. This chain's CDR3 is CATEPGTSLYEQYF. CDR3 nucleotide sequence: TGTGCCACCGAGCCCGGGACAAGTCTCTACGAGCAGTACTTC.

This chain uses TRBV11-1 with TRBJ2-7; possibly TRBD1 for D (6 bases). Germline V lookup: CDR1 SGHAT, CDR2 FQDESV (reference sequence). CDR3 length: 14 residues. The V gene lost 4 bases and the J gene lost 6 bases, with 16 bases spanning the gap. CDR3 sequence (DNA): TGTGCCAGCAGCTGGTCAGGGGTGTTTGGCGAGCAGTACTTC. Translating gives CASSWSGVFGEQYF.

The chain couples TRBV5-1 to TRBJ1-2; 7 nucleotides line up with TRBD1. The length of the CDR3 is 14 residues. Trimming at V came to 6 bases and at J to 6 bases, leaving 11 bases not matched to a gene. CDR1 is SGHRS and CDR2 is YFSETQ in the germline V gene. The CDR3 DNA follows: TGCGCCAGCACCCTCGCCGACAGGGTGCATGGCTACACCTTC. It is translated as CASTLADRVHGYTF.

The genes are TRBV29-1 and TRBJ1-2; D call uncertain. The CDR3 consists of 12 residues. Trimming stripped 4 bases from V and 4 bases from J, with 10 bases between. Germline V gene data show CDR1 as SQVTM and CDR2 as ANQGSEA. The CDR3 loop reads CSVGEDSYGYTF. The CDR3 DNA reads as TGCAGCGTTGGGGAAGATTCCTATGGCTACACCTTC.

This clonotype was seen ten or more times. The chain employs TRBV30 and TRBJ1-5; the match to TRBD1 covers 8 bases. The CDR3 is 13 amino acids. CDR1 is GTSNPN, CDR2 SVGIG, per germline (reference sequence). With V trimmed by 0 bases and J by 6 bases, 1 base remained unmatched. The CDR3: CAWSVQGGQPQHF. CDR3 nucleotides: TGTGCCTGGAGTGTACAGGGGGGTCAGCCCCAGCATTTT.

The chain has TRBV18 and TRBJ2-1; 9 bases line up with TRBD2. This CDR3 is built from 14 residues. CDR1 and CDR2 (germline): KGHSH, LQKENI. The V segment lost 3 bases and the J segment 6 bases; nucleotides outside the gene matches: 3. DNA for the CDR3: TGTGCCAGCTCACCGGGACTAGCTGGCAATGAGCAGTTCTTC. The encoded protein is CASSPGLAGNEQFF.

The chain has TRBV12-3 or TRBV12-4 and TRBJ1-2, with 9 bases identical to TRBD1. The CDR3 covers 15 residues. J was trimmed by 6 bases and V by 5 bases; bases with no gene match: 10. CDR3 sequence: CASSPTGGTPDGYTF. CDR3 coding DNA: TGTGCCAGCAGTCCTACAGGGGGCACCCCAGATGGCTACACCTTC.

This clonotype has ten or more counts. This chain connects TRBV7-8 to TRBJ2-7; D unresolved. The CDR3 has 14 residues. Trimming pared 4 bases from V and 2 bases from J, leaving 12 bases between. Per germline, CDR1 SGHVS and CDR2 FQNEAQ. CDR3 sequence: CASSSTGLPYEQYF. CDR3 nucleotides: TGTGCCAGCAGCTCCACCGGGCTTCCCTACGAGCAGTACTTC.

This clonotype was observed many times. The genes are TRBV7-2 and TRBJ2-7; a possible D gene is TRBD2 (6 bases). Germline V gene data show CDR1 as SGHTA and CDR2 as FQGNSA. This CDR3 is 15 amino acids long. V was pared by 6 bases and J by 2 bases, with 17 bases between. In DNA form, the CDR3 reads TGTGCCAGCAGACCTGGGACTGCTGGTACCTACGAGCAGTACTTC. Its translation is CASRPGTAGTYEQYF. The full variable domain, completed using reference TRBV7-2 and TRBJ2-7, is GAGVSQSPSNKVTEKGKDVELRCDPISGHTALYWYRQSLGQGLEFLIYFQGNSAPDKSGLPSDRFSAERTGGSVSTLTIQRTQQEDSAVYLCASRPGTAGTYEQYFGPGTRLTVT.

The gene calls are TRBV30 and TRBJ1-2; TRBD1 might be the D (5 bases). Germline-derived CDR1 and CDR2 are GTSNPN and SVGIG (reference sequence). The germline V and J ends were trimmed by 2 bases and 9 bases, with 19 bases remaining between them. The CDR3 totals 14 residues. In DNA form, the CDR3 reads TGTGCCTGGAGTTTGACAGAACCACTCTTCAGCTACACCTTC. It codes for CAWSLTEPLFSYTF.

V and J are TRBV5-1 and TRBJ1-5, with 9 bases lining up with TRBD1. Germline V CDR1 and CDR2: SGHRS, YFSETQ. CDR3 length: 15 amino acids. V lost 6 bases and J lost 5; bases outside the gene matches: 9. In DNA, the CDR3 is TGCGCCAGCACCCCCGGGACAGGGATCCATCAGCCCCAGCATTTT. Translation gives CASTPGTGIHQPQHF.

This clonotype has just a few counts. The chain joins TRBV12-3 or TRBV12-4 to TRBJ1-6; D ambiguous. This CDR3 spans 12 amino acids. The V gene lost 6 bases and the J gene lost 11 bases, with 11 bases spanning the gap. The CDR3 bases are TGTGCCAGCAGCTCTTTCGGAACACCCCTCCACTTT. It encodes CASSSFGTPLHF.

The rearrangement joins TRBV10-3 to TRBJ2-1, with D perhaps TRBD2 (6 bases). The ends were cut back, 10 bases at V and 8 bases at J, with 15 bases in the middle. Germline CDR1 and CDR2: ENHRY and SYGVKD. CDR3 length equals 12 residues. The CDR3 coding sequence is TGTGCCACCGGAGCGACTAGTTATGAGCAGTTCTTC. Translating gives CATGATSYEQFF.

This clonotype showed up just a few times. The chain couples TRBV7-9 to TRBJ1-6; weak D call: TRBD1 (6 bases). The germline gives CDR1 SEHNR, CDR2 FQNEAQ (reference sequence). The CDR3 sequence is 14 residues long. The V end lost 4 bases, the J end lost 7 bases, and 11 bases lay between the germline ends. The CDR3 DNA reads as TGTGCCAGCAGCTACGGACAGCCGAATTCACCCCTCCACTTT. Amino acid sequence: CASSYGQPNSPLHF.

The chain joins TRBV6-2 or TRBV6-3 to TRBJ1-5, with unresolved D. Trimming removed 2 bases at V and 9 bases at J, with 11 bases between. The germline gives CDR1 MNHEY, CDR2 SVGEGT. The CDR3 contains 13 residues. The CDR3 protein is CASSYGDALPQHF. As DNA, the CDR3 is TGTGCCAGCAGTTACGGGGATGCGTTGCCCCAGCATTTT.

The rearrangement links TRBV11-2 to TRBJ1-2, with TRBD1 matching over 10 bases. V dropped 2 bases and J dropped 5; count of bases not matched to a gene: 11. Germline V gives CDR1 SGHAT, CDR2 FQNNGV. There are 17 residues in the CDR3. CDR3 in amino acids: CASSLRPGQGSGYGYTF. Here the CDR3 DNA reads TGTGCCAGCAGCTTAAGACCGGGACAGGGGTCAGGGTATGGCTACACCTTC.

This clonotype was counted many times. The chain has TRBV4-1 and TRBJ2-7; 7 bases fit TRBD1. From germline, CDR1 is MGHRA and CDR2 YSYEKL. The CDR3 loop spans 15 amino acids. The V and J ends lost 1 base and 4 bases, in that order; junction bases with no gene match: 7. The CDR3 sequence is CASSQGQGPRYEQYF. The CDR3, as DNA: TGCGCCAGCAGCCAAGGACAGGGTCCCCGATACGAGCAGTACTTC.

This clonotype has only a few counts. The genes are TRBV7-8 and TRBJ1-2, with TRBD1 identical over 10 bases. V was pared by 5 bases and J by 8 bases, with 11 bases of the junction left unmatched. CDR3 length: 15 amino acids. Germline CDR1 reads SGHVS; CDR2 reads FQNEAQ. As DNA, the CDR3 is TGTGCCAGCAGCACCCGACAGGGGGCGCTTAGAGGCTACACCTTC. It encodes CASSTRQGALRGYTF.

The rearrangement links TRBV27 to TRBJ2-3; D unresolved. Germline V CDR1 and CDR2: MNHEY, SMNVEV (reference sequence). The V gene lost 2 bases and the J gene lost 0 bases, with 27 bases spanning the gap. CDR3 size: 21 residues. The CDR3 coding sequence is TGTGCCAGCAGTTTACTCTTGGGGTTTTCAAGTCTCGTCCCTAGCACAGATACGCAGTATTTT. Translated, it gives CASSLLLGFSSLVPSTDTQYF.

The chain combines TRBV5-1 with TRBJ2-3; TRBD1 agrees at 7 bases. The CDR3 contains 15 residues. V trimming: 3 bases; J trimming: 4 bases; junction bases outside the gene matches: 8. Germline CDR1 reads SGHRS; CDR2 reads YFSETQ. In DNA form, the CDR3 reads TGCGCCAGCAGCTCACGACAGGGTCCCGCAGATACGCAGTATTTT. This sequence encodes CASSSRQGPADTQYF.

This clonotype was seen only a few times. V is TRBV5-1 and J is TRBJ2-6; D unresolved. The ends were cut back, 1 base at V and 1 base at J, with 6 bases in the middle. Germline CDR1 SGHRS, CDR2 YFSETQ. This CDR3 spans 15 amino acids. CDR3 DNA: TGCGCCAGCAGCTTGAGGCGTTCTGGGGCCAACGTCCTGACTTTC. Its protein product is CASSLRRSGANVLTF.

This clonotype was counted between two and nine times. In nucleotides, the CDR3 is TGTGCCATCAGTGTATACAGTAATCAGCCCCAGCATTTT. This sequence encodes CAISVYSNQPQHF. The rearrangement joins TRBV10-3 to TRBJ1-5; D gene ambiguous. V was pared by 4 bases and J by 4 bases, with 8 bases between. Germline values: CDR1 ENHRY, CDR2 SYGVKD. This CDR3 is built from 13 residues.

This clonotype showed up many times. The CDR3 DNA follows: TGTGCCAGCAGCCAAGAGGGGGGGAACACTGAAGCTTTCTTT. Its protein is CASSQEGGNTEAFF. The chain links TRBV3-1 to TRBJ1-1, with D possibly being TRBD1 (5 bases). Per germline, CDR1 LGHDT and CDR2 YNNKEL (reference sequence). CDR3 length: 14 residues. The V end was cut by 0 bases, the J end by 1 base, with 6 bases between.

The chain carries TRBV7-9 and TRBJ2-2; no reliable D call. Trimming stripped 6 bases from V and 1 base from J, with 9 bases between. CDR3 size: 14 residues. From germline, CDR1 is SEHNR and CDR2 FQNEAQ (reference sequence). CDR3 in amino acids: CASSWTVNTGELFF. The CDR3 DNA reads as TGTGCCAGCAGTTGGACGGTGAACACCGGGGAGCTGTTTTTT. Together with reference TRBV7-9 and TRBJ2-2, the CDR3 gives the full variable domain: DTGVSQNPRHKITKRGQNVTFRCDPISEHNRLYWYRQTLGQGPEFLTYFQNEAQLEKSRLLSDRFSAERPKGSFSTLEIQRTEQGDSAMYLCASSWTVNTGELFFGEGSRLTVL.

In this sample, this clonotype turned up a few times. The chain combines TRBV5-6 with TRBJ2-5; 8 bases are shared with TRBD2. The CDR3 sequence is 13 residues long. The germline gives CDR1 SGHDT, CDR2 YYEEEE. J lost 4 bases, V lost 7 bases, and 6 bases had no gene match. As DNA, the CDR3 is TGTGCCAGCGGTACGGGAGGGGGAGAGACCCAGTACTTC. Translation: CASGTGGGETQYF.